Listed here are 19 T cell receptor beta chains from one sample, sequenced in a study of T cells in Graves' hyperthyroidism and ophthalmopathy. Researchers took RNA transcripts and amplified the TCR beta CDR3 regions from them. HTBI primers drove first-round RT-PCR of the TCR CDR3. Via MiXCR, TCRdb re-called the multiplex PCR reads, giving one row per CDR3 protein. The sample consists of about 350,000 distinct CDR3 sequences, approximately 15% of them appearing once. Input material: blood. The receptors were sampled from a woman aged 25 to 39 with Graves' hyperthyroidism.

The table lists this clonotype with a few counts. The chain employs TRBV7-2 and TRBJ1-5; D gene ambiguous. Germline V gene lookup returns CDR1 SGHTA and CDR2 FQGNSA. CDR3 length: 13 residues. The germline V and J ends were trimmed by 5 bases and 4 bases, with 9 bases remaining between them. CDR3 residues: CASSPKPNQPQHF. In nucleotides, the CDR3 is TGTGCCAGCAGCCCCAAACCGAATCAGCCCCAGCATTTT.

This clonotype has at least ten counts. J is TRBJ1-5 and V is TRBV6-1, with no clear D. Trimming took 7 bases from V and 4 from J, leaving 11 bases between them. Per germline, CDR1 MNHNS and CDR2 SASEGT. The CDR3 extends over 13 amino acids. DNA for the CDR3: TGTGCCAGCAACGACGGGGAGAATCAGCCCCAGCATTTT. Its translation: CASNDGENQPQHF.

Many counts were recorded for this clonotype. The chain recombines TRBV12-3 or TRBV12-4 with TRBJ1-1; D is unresolved. V lost 3 bases and J lost 1, with 6 bases in between. This CDR3 has 13 residues. CDR3 sequence: CASSFAENTEAFF. CDR3 sequence (DNA): TGTGCCAGCAGTTTCGCAGAGAACACTGAAGCTTTCTTT.

In its sample, this clonotype was seen many times. The chain has TRBV12-3 or TRBV12-4 and TRBJ2-1, with TRBD2 identical over 8 bases. V lost 3 bases to trimming and J lost 3 bases; unmatched junction nucleotides: 1. The CDR3 is made up of 14 amino acids. The CDR3 sequence: CASSFTSGYNEQFF. The CDR3 region has the DNA TGTGCCAGCAGTTTTACTAGCGGCTACAATGAGCAGTTCTTC.

This clonotype was detected only once. The CDR3 DNA follows: TGTGCCAGCAGCTCCTCCCGGCAGGTTAACTATGGCTACACCTTC. It encodes CASSSSRQVNYGYTF. The gene calls are TRBV7-2 and TRBJ1-2; D gene ambiguous. This CDR3 contains 15 residues. In germline, CDR1 is SGHTA, CDR2 FQGNSA. Trimming removed 4 bases at V and 1 base at J, with 13 bases between.

V gene TRBV7-9 combines with J gene TRBJ2-7; 9 bases line up with TRBD1. The ends lost 8 bases at V and 4 bases at J; junction bases unmatched: 18. From germline, CDR1 is SEHNR and CDR2 FQNEAQ (reference sequence). The CDR3 has 17 residues. CDR3 sequence: CASGTTHSGTGFYEQYF. The CDR3, as DNA: TGTGCCAGCGGAACCACCCACTCCGGGACAGGGTTTTACGAGCAGTACTTC.

There are many counts of this clonotype. The chain joins TRBV2 to TRBJ2-5; the D is unclear. Germline V gene sequence: CDR1 SNHLY, CDR2 FYNNEI. The CDR3 contains 14 residues. Trimming pared 2 bases from V and 5 bases from J, leaving 12 bases between. Written as DNA, the CDR3 is TGTGCCAGCAGTGAAATATCTTCCGAGGAGACCCAGTACTTC. Residues: CASSEISSEETQYF.

This clonotype was observed many times. This chain connects TRBV11-2 to TRBJ2-2; 7 bases align to TRBD1. V lost 6 bases to trimming and J lost 5 bases; unmatched junction nucleotides: 18. Germline values: CDR1 SGHAT, CDR2 FQNNGV. The CDR3 is made up of 18 amino acids. Here the CDR3 reads CASRSPGQMFWVTGELFF. CDR3 nucleotide sequence: TGTGCCAGCAGATCTCCGGGACAGATGTTTTGGGTAACCGGGGAGCTGTTTTTT. Drawing the rest from reference TRBV11-2 and TRBJ2-2, the complete variable domain is EAGVAQSPRYKIIEKRQSVAFWCNPISGHATLYWYQQILGQGPKLLIQFQNNGVVDDSQLPKDRFSAERLKGVDSTLKIQPAKLEDSAVYLCASRSPGQMFWVTGELFFGEGSRLTVL.

This clonotype appeared many times. This chain uses TRBV7-6 with TRBJ2-7, with D tentatively TRBD2 (6 bases). CDR3 length equals 14 residues. Germline CDR1 SGHVS, CDR2 FNYEAQ. Trimming took off 3 bases at V and 5 bases at J, with 14 bases between the two ends. The CDR3 here is CASSLRQGGHEQYF. For the CDR3, the DNA is TGTGCCAGCAGCTTGCGCCAGGGAGGCCACGAGCAGTACTTC. Supplemented by reference TRBV7-6 and TRBJ2-7, the full variable domain reads GAGVSQSPRYKVTKRGQDVALRCDPISGHVSLYWYRQALGQGPEFLTYFNYEAQQDKSGLPNDRFSAERPEGSISTLTIQRTEQRDSAMYRCASSLRQGGHEQYFGPGTRLTVT.

This clonotype was seen only a few times. The V call is TRBV7-3, the J call TRBJ2-5, with D possibly TRBD2 on 6 matching bases. Trimming left V 6 bases short and J 2 bases short, with 16 bases between. This CDR3 contains 15 residues. CDR1 is SGHTA and CDR2 is FQGTGA in the germline V gene. The CDR3 region is CASSLTIRGQETQYF. The DNA of the CDR3 is TGTGCCAGCAGTCTCACTATTCGGGGGCAAGAGACCCAGTACTTC.

The chain couples TRBV27 to TRBJ2-2; TRBD2 might be the D (6 bases). CDR1 is MNHEY and CDR2 is SMNVEV in the germline V gene (reference sequence). This CDR3 spans 14 amino acids. V lost 3 bases, J lost 7 bases, and 12 bases lay in between. The CDR3 bases are TGTGCCAGCAGTTTTAGCGTGGGAGGCGGGGAGCTGTTTTTT. This sequence encodes CASSFSVGGGELFF.

This clonotype has a count of ten or more. This sequence joins TRBV2 and TRBJ1-2; D possibly corresponds to TRBD1 (5 bases). The CDR3 is 15 amino acids. V was trimmed by 7 bases and J by 3 bases, leaving 18 bases between them. Germline V gene lookup returns CDR1 SNHLY and CDR2 FYNNEI. This chain's CDR3 is CASIASLQAHYGYTF. CDR3 nucleotide sequence: TGTGCCAGCATCGCAAGCCTACAGGCCCACTATGGCTACACCTTC.

This clonotype was recorded many times. This chain connects TRBV3-1 to TRBJ1-5; D is unresolved. V was clipped by 0 bases and J by 0 bases, with 3 bases between them. The germline gives CDR1 LGHDT, CDR2 YNNKEL (reference sequence). The CDR3 totals 14 residues. CDR3 nucleotide sequence: TGTGCCAGCAGCCAAGACTCTAGCAATCAGCCCCAGCATTTT. Translation: CASSQDSSNQPQHF.

Many counts were recorded for this clonotype. The rearrangement uses TRBV30 and TRBJ1-2; TRBD1 is a possible D gene (5 bases). The V and J ends lost 8 bases and 7 bases respectively, with 14 bases between them. This CDR3 is built from 11 residues. The germline gives CDR1 GTSNPN, CDR2 SVGIG (reference sequence). DNA of the CDR3: TGTGCCCTTGAGGGGTCCGGTGGCTACACCTTC. Protein sequence: CALEGSGGYTF.

This clonotype was counted only a few times. The chain recombines TRBV5-1 with TRBJ2-1; 8 nucleotides align to TRBD2. V was clipped by 4 bases and J by 8 bases; unmatched bases: 14. CDR3 size: 16 residues. CDR1 and CDR2 from the germline V gene are SGHRS and YFSETQ. CDR3 amino acids: CASSPSGSGSYYEQFF. The DNA for the CDR3 is TGCGCCAGCAGCCCCAGTGGGAGCGGGAGTTATTATGAGCAGTTCTTC.

This clonotype was seen more than once but under ten times. The DNA for the CDR3 is TGCAGCGTTGTCCTGGGGGGCGACGGGACCCAGTACTTC. This encodes CSVVLGGDGTQYF. This sequence joins TRBV29-1 and TRBJ2-5; D tentatively reads TRBD1 or TRBD2 (6 bases each). With 4 bases removed from V and 7 bases from J, the gap between germline ends came to 16 bases. The CDR3 is 13 amino acids. CDR1 and CDR2 (germline): SQVTM, ANQGSEA.

This clonotype came up a few times. The CDR3 is CASSPEGFSGANVLTF. In DNA, the CDR3 is TGTGCCAGCAGCCCTGAGGGGTTCTCTGGGGCCAACGTCCTGACTTTC. V usage is TRBV9 and J usage is TRBJ2-6; D may match TRBD1 or TRBD2 (5 bases each). Between the trimmed V and J ends, which lost 4 bases and 0 bases, there was a span of 11 bases. CDR3 length: 16 residues. Germline CDR1 and CDR2: SGDLS and YYNGEE.

This clonotype was counted between two and nine times. The chain is built from TRBV9 and TRBJ2-1, with 8 nucleotides matching TRBD1. The trim removed 0 bases at V and 4 bases at J, leaving 6 bases unmatched. The CDR3 covers 16 residues. Germline assignment: CDR1 SGDLS and CDR2 YYNGEE. CDR3 protein: CASSVEDRAGYNEQFF. The CDR3 DNA reads TGTGCCAGCAGCGTAGAGGACAGGGCGGGGTACAATGAGCAGTTCTTC.

The table lists this clonotype with a few counts. The CDR3 spells CASSLVPRGLAMEQYF. CDR3 DNA sequence: TGCGCCAGCAGCTTGGTTCCTAGGGGACTGGCCATGGAGCAGTACTTC. The gene calls are TRBV5-1 and TRBJ2-7; D is possibly TRBD2 (6 bases). The CDR3 loop spans 16 amino acids. The V end was cut by 0 bases, the J end by 7 bases, with 20 bases between. The germline V gene has CDR1 SGHRS and CDR2 YFSETQ. Filled out from reference TRBV5-1 and TRBJ2-7, the complete variable domain reads KAGVTQTPRYLIKTRGQQVTLSCSPISGHRSVSWYQQTPGQGLQFLFEYFSETQRNKGNFPGRFSGRQFSNSRSEMNVSTLELGDSALYLCASSLVPRGLAMEQYFGPGTRLTVT.